Listed here is a single TCR beta chain. V was trimmed by 1 base and J by 2 bases, leaving 10 bases between them. CDR1 and CDR2 (germline): SGHTA, FQGNSA. This CDR3 is 15 amino acids long. The second PCR ran roughly 7 to 11 cycles with a sample-barcoded 5' primer and J-beta primers. Via MiXCR, TCRdb re-called the 5' RACE reads, giving one row per CDR3 protein. The sample shows some 1.8 million distinct CDR3 sequences, around 42% of them seen only once. This specimen comes from a study of blood T cells in healthy people across ages. The sequencing input was blood. This clonotype originated in a human donor in good health. The chain employs TRBV7-2 and TRBJ2-3; D unresolved. CDR3 sequence reads: CASSLEGSFTDTQYF. CDR3 DNA sequence: TGTGCCAGCAGCTTAGAAGGCAGTTTCACAGATACGCAGTATTTT.